The clone carrying this TCR beta chain showed up just once. Original processing notes: Without quality scores, immunoSEQ junctional reads could not be filtered like full-length reads. Assay used: immunoSEQ multiplex PCR; TCRdb lists only in-frame clones, some missing. V, J and clone size are those of that table, while D and trimming were read from the DNA. This table holds some 320,000 clones, over 75% found once. This sample is part of a study of shared clonotypes between healthy human individuals. The germline V gene encodes CDR1 SGHDT and CDR2 YYEEEE. There are 17 residues in the CDR3. With 0 bases removed from V and 0 bases from J, the gap between germline ends came to 10 bases.

This sequence was found in a man between 18 and 35 years old in good health. Sample: memory CD8+ T cells sorted from blood. Subset given: CD45RO+ cells pooled with CCR7-negative TemRA cells. V is TRBV5-6 and J is TRBJ2-6, with D hard to call. Here the CDR3 reads CASSLAQSPSGANVLTF. CDR3 coding DNA: TGTGCCAGCAGCTTGGCCCAATCTCCCTCTGGGGCCAACGTCCTGACTTTC.